The sequence of this T cell receptor (beta chain) was determined in a study of shared clonotypes between healthy human individuals. Assay: immunoSEQ multiplex PCR; the TCRdb copy retains only in-frame clones and omits some. The sample carries approximately 2.5 million clones, around nine tenths recorded once. Germline CDR1 is SGHRS and CDR2 is YFSETQ. V lost 2 bases and J lost 3, with 14 bases in between. CDR3 length equals 15 residues. This clonotype was obtained from a man between 18 and 29 years old in good health. Material: naive CD4+ T cells sorted from blood. Subset described: CD45RA+ positively selected. The chain links TRBV5-1 to TRBJ1-1; D possibly corresponds to TRBD1 (5 bases). The CDR3 DNA reads as TGCGCCAGCAGCTTCTCCAGGGCAGGCGACACTGAAGCTTTCTTT. Translated: CASSFSRAGDTEAFF.